These 23 T cell receptor beta chains were all obtained from the same sample, sequenced in a study of CD8+CD57+ T cells in acquired aplastic anemia. Genomic DNA acted as the template from which TCR beta VDJ combination and CDR3 sequence profiling were carried out. TCRdb reprocessed the reads via MiXCR and lists one record per CDR3 protein. Here the sample spans approximately 99,000 distinct CDR3 sequences, 40% to 60% being singletons. The material sequenced was sorted CD4+, CD8+, or CD8+CD57+ T cells (not recorded which) from PBMCs. The receptor set was obtained from a human donor in good health, serving as a control.

The rearrangement uses TRBV7-3 and TRBJ2-5, with no clear D. Germline V gene sequence: CDR1 SGHTA, CDR2 FQGTGA. The V gene lost 6 bases and the J gene lost 1 base, with 6 bases spanning the gap. The CDR3 loop spans 12 amino acids. CDR3 protein: CASRVVQETQYF. The CDR3 coding sequence is TGTGCCAGCAGGGTTGTCCAAGAGACCCAGTACTTC.

The chain joins TRBV2 to TRBJ1-1; D unresolved. The CDR3 has 13 amino acids. From germline, CDR1 is SNHLY and CDR2 FYNNEI. The V and J ends lost 4 bases and 0 bases respectively, with 6 bases between them. The CDR3 nucleotides are TGTGCCAGCAGTGGGCTTTTGAACACTGAAGCTTTCTTT. Residues: CASSGLLNTEAFF.

The V and J genes are TRBV2 and TRBJ2-7, with D possibly matching TRBD2 (6 bases). The CDR3 length is 14 residues. Germline CDR1 is SNHLY and CDR2 is FYNNEI. V was trimmed by 4 bases and J by 2 bases, leaving 12 bases between them. The CDR3 coding sequence is TGTGCCAGCAGTGCCCGGGACTTCCCCTACGAGCAGTACTTC. The encoded protein is CASSARDFPYEQYF.

Concerning this clonotype itself: This sequence may be a read error, since a much larger clone differs from it by one base. This chain connects TRBV4-1 to TRBJ2-1; the match to TRBD2 covers 11 bases. The CDR3 runs to 17 residues. Germline V gene sequence: CDR1 MGHRA, CDR2 YSYEKL. The CDR3 DNA follows: TGCGCCAGCAGCCAACTAGCGGGGGGAACCTCCTACAATGAGCGGTTCTTC. Translated: CASSQLAGGTSYNERFF.

This chain joins TRBV29-1 and TRBJ1-2; no clear D. Germline lookup yields CDR1 SQVTM and CDR2 ANQGSEA. V was clipped by 3 bases and J by 8 bases, with 4 bases between them. This CDR3 comprises 9 residues. The CDR3 DNA reads as TGCAGCGTTGATGTAGGCTACACCTTC. This gives the protein CSVDVGYTF.

This clonotype appeared many times. This chain uses TRBV7-2 with TRBJ1-4; the D is unclear. The germline V gene has CDR1 SGHTA and CDR2 FQGNSA. The V and J ends lost 1 base and 10 bases respectively, with 13 bases between them. The CDR3 is 14 residues long. CDR3 sequence (DNA): TGTGCCAGCAGCTTAGAGGTGGCAGAGCCAAAACTGTTTTTT. It is translated as CASSLEVAEPKLFF.

This clonotype has just one count. The chain carries TRBV7-7 and TRBJ2-5; 7 nucleotides line up with TRBD2. With V trimmed by 5 bases and J by 2 bases, 8 bases remained unmatched. The CDR3 loop spans 15 amino acids. Per the germline V gene, CDR1 is SSHAT and CDR2 is FNYEAQ (reference sequence). The CDR3 sequence: CASSTGLVTQETQYF. The DNA of the CDR3 is TGTGCCAGCAGCACCGGACTAGTTACTCAAGAGACCCAGTACTTC.

The V and J genes are TRBV29-1 and TRBJ1-2, with D maybe TRBD1 (6 bases). Germline CDR1 is SQVTM and CDR2 is ANQGSEA. V lost 4 bases, J lost 7 bases, and 22 bases lay in between. The CDR3 contains 15 residues. CDR3 in amino acids: CSVVGGAGPSGGYTF. CDR3 sequence (DNA): TGCAGCGTTGTTGGGGGCGCGGGTCCCTCGGGTGGCTACACCTTC.

This chain connects TRBV15 to TRBJ1-1; D is ambiguous. Looked up from germline, CDR1 is LNHNV and CDR2 is YYDKDF (reference sequence). V lost 0 bases, J lost 5 bases, and 10 bases lay in between. CDR3 length equals 14 residues. The CDR3 nucleotides are TGTGCCACCAGCAGAGATCCCGGTGCGACTGAAGCTTTCTTT. Its protein is CATSRDPGATEAFF.

At least ten counts were recorded for this clonotype. The rearrangement joins TRBV7-6 to TRBJ2-1; D may be TRBD1 (6 bases). This CDR3 is 14 amino acids long. Trimming pared 0 bases from V and 7 bases from J, leaving 10 bases between. CDR1 and CDR2 from the germline V gene are SGHVS and FNYEAQ. For the CDR3, the DNA is TGTGCCAGCAGCTTAGCGCTAACAGGGAATGAGCAGTTCTTC. Protein product: CASSLALTGNEQFF.

CDR3 sequence: CSVGTEAFF. The CDR3 DNA follows: TGCAGCGTTGGGACTGAAGCTTTCTTT. The chain carries TRBV29-1 and TRBJ1-1; D call uncertain. V was shortened by 4 bases and J by 5 bases, with 2 bases between the two germline ends. From germline, CDR1 is SQVTM and CDR2 ANQGSEA. CDR3 length equals 9 residues.

V is TRBV5-1 and J is TRBJ1-1; D possibly corresponds to TRBD1 (5 bases). CDR3 size: 14 residues. Germline assignment: CDR1 SGHRS and CDR2 YFSETQ. Trimming took off 2 bases at V and 3 bases at J, with 11 bases between the two ends. DNA of the CDR3: TGCGCCAGCAGCTTCCCAGGGAGGGACACTGAAGCTTTCTTT. The encoded protein is CASSFPGRDTEAFF.

This sequence joins TRBV9 and TRBJ2-7; 7 nucleotides align to TRBD2. The germline CDR1 and CDR2 sequences are SGDLS and YYNGEE. Trimming cost V 4 bases and J 3 bases; bases outside gene matches: 7. CDR3 size: 14 residues. As DNA, the CDR3 is TGTGCCAGCAGCCCCCAGGCTAGCGGCTACGAGCAGTACTTC. Translated: CASSPQASGYEQYF.

The chain recombines TRBV4-1 with TRBJ1-6, with D hard to call. V lost 0 bases and J lost 8, with 8 bases in between. Germline V gives CDR1 MGHRA, CDR2 YSYEKL. This CDR3 has 14 residues. This CDR3 is CASSQDRSYSPLHF. The CDR3 coding sequence is TGCGCCAGCAGCCAAGATAGGAGTTATTCACCCCTCCACTTT.

This chain uses TRBV10-2 with TRBJ2-2; a possible D gene is TRBD2 (5 bases). There are 14 residues in the CDR3. V gave up 8 bases and J gave up 3 bases, with 13 bases separating them. Germline CDR1 reads WSHSY; CDR2 reads SAAADI. The CDR3 is CASGLSRYTGELFF. As DNA, the CDR3 is TGCGCCAGCGGACTTAGCCGGTACACCGGGGAGCTGTTTTTT.

V is TRBV2 and J is TRBJ2-1; TRBD2 aligns across 11 bases. The CDR3 contains 15 residues. Losses at the gene ends were 7 bases for V and 4 bases for J; bases not matched to a gene: 6. The germline V gene encodes CDR1 SNHLY and CDR2 FYNNEI. CDR3 residues: CASMPGTSGYNEQFF. For the CDR3, the DNA is TGTGCCAGCATGCCGGGGACTAGCGGTTACAATGAGCAGTTCTTC.

This clonotype has a single count. This sequence joins TRBV4-2 and TRBJ2-2, with D perhaps matching TRBD1 (6 bases). Germline lookup yields CDR1 LGHNA and CDR2 YNFKEQ. The CDR3 runs to 16 residues. V gave up 1 base and J gave up 2 bases, with 11 bases separating them. CDR3 residues: CASSQVQGINTGELFF. The DNA of the CDR3 is TGTGCCAGCAGCCAAGTCCAGGGGATAAACACCGGGGAGCTGTTTTTT.

V usage is TRBV11-3 and J usage is TRBJ2-1, with D uncertain. Per the germline V gene, CDR1 is SGHNT and CDR2 is YENEEA. This CDR3 has 14 amino acids. V gave up 0 bases and J gave up 12 bases, with 15 bases separating them. The CDR3 spells CASSLDLGFTGQFF. The DNA for the CDR3 is TGTGCCAGCAGCTTAGATTTGGGCTTCACTGGGCAGTTCTTC.

The rearrangement links TRBV24-1 to TRBJ2-1, with 9 bases lining up with TRBD1. J lost 14 bases, V lost 6 bases, and 7 bases had no gene match. The length of the CDR3 is 12 residues. In germline, CDR1 is KGHDR, CDR2 SFDVKD. The CDR3 region has the DNA TGTGCCACCAGTCTAACCGGGACAGGGAAGTTCTTC. Translating gives CATSLTGTGKFF.

This clonotype came up many times. The V call is TRBV5-1, the J call TRBJ1-4; D is perhaps TRBD1 (5 bases). CDR1 and CDR2 from the germline V gene are SGHRS and YFSETQ. V was trimmed by 0 bases and J by 7 bases, leaving 10 bases between them. This CDR3 has 14 amino acids. For the CDR3, the DNA is TGCGCCAGCAGCTTGGGCCAGGGCGGTGAAAAACTGTTTTTT. Translating gives CASSLGQGGEKLFF.

The J gene is TRBJ1-3, the V gene TRBV15, with unresolved D. Germline lookup yields CDR1 LNHNV and CDR2 YYDKDF (reference sequence). Trimming pared 4 bases from V and 4 bases from J, leaving 14 bases between. The CDR3 runs 15 residues. CDR3 bases: TGTGCCACCAGCACCGAAGGCGGGGTGGGAAACACCATATATTTT. It yields the protein CATSTEGGVGNTIYF.

V and J are TRBV6-1 and TRBJ2-7, with TRBD1 matching over 11 bases. The V gene's germline CDR1 is MNHNS and CDR2 SASEGT. The CDR3 totals 13 residues. The V gene end was trimmed by 3 bases and the J gene end by 6 bases; junction bases not matched to a gene: 1. CDR3 amino acids: CASSDGTGGEQYF. The CDR3 DNA is TGTGCCAGCAGTGACGGGACAGGGGGCGAGCAGTACTTC.

This clonotype was seen only a few times. The J gene is TRBJ2-2, the V gene TRBV28, with a tentative D call TRBD2 (6 bases). V dropped 3 bases and J dropped 1 base, with 15 bases sitting between them. This CDR3 is 17 amino acids long. CDR1 is MDHEN and CDR2 is SYDVKM in the germline V gene. The CDR3 here is CASSFSSSEKNTGELFF. The CDR3 DNA reads TGTGCCAGCAGTTTCTCCTCTAGCGAAAAGAACACCGGGGAGCTGTTTTTT.